These T cell receptor beta chains were read from a single sample in a study of low-dose radiotherapy and immunotherapy resistance in tumors. Each CDR3 protein gets one entry after TCRdb re-called the reads with MiXCR. The profile shows tens of thousands of distinct CDR3 sequences, 18% of them singletons. The sample was PBMCs, taken before treatment. All receptors derive from a male donor with prostate cancer. CDR3s include the opening cysteine and the closing phenylalanine or tryptophan. Each record gives: V gene, D gene, clone size, J gene, CDR3 DNA, CDR3 protein. D genes are given only for firm matches. For some rows the clone size is stated as once, few or many, or as a class when expanded; others skip it.

v_call: TRBV7-2; d_call: NA; clone_size: few; j_call: TRBJ2-4; cdr3_nt: TGTGCCAGCAGCTTTGAGCTAGCCAAAAACATTCAGTACTTC; cdr3_aa: CASSFELAKNIQYF
v_call: TRBV19; d_call: NA; clone_size: many; j_call: TRBJ2-2; cdr3_nt: TGTGCCAGTGAGGTACCCAGGGGCGTGTATGGGGGCACCGGGGAGCTGTTTTTT; cdr3_aa: CASEVPRGVYGGTGELFF
v_call: TRBV12-3/TRBV12-4; d_call: NA; clone_size: many; j_call: TRBJ2-5; cdr3_nt: TGTGCCAGCAGTACCCGAGAGACCCAGTACTTC; cdr3_aa: CASSTRETQYF
v_call: TRBV29-1; d_call: NA; clone_size: many; j_call: TRBJ2-7; cdr3_nt: TGCAGCGTTCAAAAGGGCGACGCCTACGAGCAGTACTTC; cdr3_aa: CSVQKGDAYEQYF
v_call: TRBV24-1; d_call: NA; clone_size: many; j_call: TRBJ2-1; cdr3_nt: TGTGCCACCGCCCCTCGGGGGGCGACCTACAATGAGCAGTTCTTC; cdr3_aa: CATAPRGATYNEQFF
v_call: TRBV7-9; d_call: NA; clone_size: many; j_call: TRBJ1-2; cdr3_nt: TGTGCCAGCAGCCCCAGGGACTATGGCTACACCTTC; cdr3_aa: CASSPRDYGYTF
v_call: TRBV9; d_call: TRBD2; clone_size: many; j_call: TRBJ2-3; cdr3_nt: TGTGCCAGCAGCGTAGAAGCGGGGGGATCAGATACGCAGTATTTT; cdr3_aa: CASSVEAGGSDTQYF
v_call: TRBV19; d_call: NA; clone_size: many; j_call: TRBJ2-2; cdr3_nt: TGTGCCAGTAGTATCGACATTAACACCGGGGAGCTGTTTTTT; cdr3_aa: CASSIDINTGELFF
v_call: TRBV7-9; d_call: TRBD2; clone_size: many; j_call: TRBJ2-1; cdr3_nt: TGTGCCAGCAGCTTAGCGCTAGGGCGGGGGGCCTACAATGAGCAGTTCTTC; cdr3_aa: CASSLALGRGAYNEQFF
v_call: TRBV10-3; d_call: NA; clone_size: many; j_call: TRBJ2-3; cdr3_nt: TGTGCCATCAGTGACCGATTGGATACGCAGTATTTT; cdr3_aa: CAISDRLDTQYF
v_call: TRBV27; d_call: NA; clone_size: many; j_call: TRBJ2-7; cdr3_nt: TGTGCCAGCAGTTCCTCGTTGTGGGAGCAGTACTTC; cdr3_aa: CASSSSLWEQYF
v_call: TRBV2; d_call: TRBD1; clone_size: many; j_call: TRBJ2-7; cdr3_nt: TGTGCCAGCAGGGACCCTGGGACAGACCATATCTACGAGCAGTACTTC; cdr3_aa: CASRDPGTDHIYEQYF
v_call: TRBV15; d_call: NA; clone_size: few; j_call: TRBJ2-3; cdr3_nt: TGTGCCACCAGCAGAGTTGGTGCAGGGGGCACAGATACGCAGTATTTT; cdr3_aa: CATSRVGAGGTDTQYF
v_call: TRBV9; d_call: TRBD1; clone_size: many; j_call: TRBJ2-5; cdr3_nt: TGTGCCAGCAGTAAGGGCAGGGGGCTTGAGACCCAGTACTTC; cdr3_aa: CASSKGRGLETQYF
v_call: TRBV6-6; d_call: TRBD1; clone_size: many; j_call: TRBJ2-7; cdr3_nt: TGTGCCAGCATGGATCCGGGACAGGGATACGAGCAGTACTTC; cdr3_aa: CASMDPGQGYEQYF
v_call: TRBV29-1; d_call: TRBD2; clone_size: many; j_call: TRBJ2-3; cdr3_nt: TGCAGCGTTGGGTTAGCGGGGGGGGAAGATACGCAGTATTTT; cdr3_aa: CSVGLAGGEDTQYF
v_call: TRBV4-1; d_call: NA; clone_size: many; j_call: TRBJ2-3; cdr3_nt: TGCGCCAGCAGCGCCCTAGATGGGTCCACAGATACGCAGTATTTT; cdr3_aa: CASSALDGSTDTQYF
v_call: TRBV15; d_call: NA; clone_size: many; j_call: TRBJ1-5; cdr3_nt: TGTGCCACCAGCAGAGACGATCAGCCCCAGCATTTT; cdr3_aa: CATSRDDQPQHF
v_call: TRBV25-1; d_call: TRBD1; clone_size: NA; j_call: TRBJ2-7; cdr3_nt: TGTGCCAGCGCCAAAAGGGACAGCACCTACGAGCAGTACTTC; cdr3_aa: CASAKRDSTYEQYF
v_call: TRBV13; d_call: TRBD1; clone_size: many; j_call: TRBJ2-7; cdr3_nt: TGTGCCAGCAGCTTAGGTGGGACAGGGCCCTACGAGCAGTACTTC; cdr3_aa: CASSLGGTGPYEQYF
v_call: TRBV6-8; d_call: NA; clone_size: NA; j_call: TRBJ2-1; cdr3_nt: TGTGCCAGCAGTCGACCTAGTTCACCCCGCTACAATGAGCAGTTCTTC; cdr3_aa: CASSRPSSPRYNEQFF
v_call: TRBV5-1; d_call: NA; clone_size: many; j_call: TRBJ1-2; cdr3_nt: TGCGCCAGCAGAGGCGAACAGCCCTCCTATGGCTACACCTTC; cdr3_aa: CASRGEQPSYGYTF
v_call: TRBV13; d_call: NA; clone_size: many; j_call: TRBJ2-5; cdr3_nt: TGTGCCAGCAGCTTTGGGACTCGCCAAGAGACCCAGTACTTC; cdr3_aa: CASSFGTRQETQYF
v_call: TRBV20-1; d_call: TRBD2; clone_size: NA; j_call: TRBJ2-3; cdr3_nt: TGCAGTGCTAGGGGGCTAGCGGGGGGGGCAGATACGCAGTATTTT; cdr3_aa: CSARGLAGGADTQYF
v_call: TRBV7-9; d_call: TRBD2; clone_size: many; j_call: TRBJ2-1; cdr3_nt: TGTGCCAGCAGCTTAGGGGCTAGCGGGATCAATGAGCAGTTCTTC; cdr3_aa: CASSLGASGINEQFF
v_call: TRBV11-2; d_call: NA; clone_size: many; j_call: TRBJ2-2; cdr3_nt: TGTGCCAGCAGCCCCCTGCGGGTAGCCGGGGAGCTGTTTTTT; cdr3_aa: CASSPLRVAGELFF
v_call: TRBV7-9; d_call: NA; clone_size: many; j_call: TRBJ1-2; cdr3_nt: TGTGCCAGCAGCCCGGGGGCATTCTATGGCTACACCTTC; cdr3_aa: CASSPGAFYGYTF
v_call: TRBV20-1; d_call: TRBD2; clone_size: many; j_call: TRBJ2-5; cdr3_nt: TGCAGTGCTAGAGATCCCCTCCGGGGTAGCGGGGACGAGACCCAGTACTTC; cdr3_aa: CSARDPLRGSGDETQYF
v_call: TRBV6-1; d_call: NA; clone_size: many; j_call: TRBJ2-1; cdr3_nt: TGTGCCAGCAGTGAAATGAGTACCAATGAGCAGTTCTTC; cdr3_aa: CASSEMSTNEQFF
v_call: TRBV4-2; d_call: TRBD2; clone_size: few; j_call: TRBJ2-3; cdr3_nt: TGTGCCAGCAGCCCGGGGGGTCCGGCCGCAGATACGCAGTATTTT; cdr3_aa: CASSPGGPAADTQYF
v_call: TRBV6-6; d_call: TRBD1; clone_size: many; j_call: TRBJ2-7; cdr3_nt: TGTGCCAGCAGGGACCGGGACAGGGTGTCGTACGAGCAGTACTTC; cdr3_aa: CASRDRDRVSYEQYF
v_call: TRBV15; d_call: NA; clone_size: many; j_call: TRBJ2-3; cdr3_nt: TGTGCCACCAGCAGAGACCAGGATACGCAGTATTTT; cdr3_aa: CATSRDQDTQYF
v_call: TRBV5-4; d_call: TRBD1; clone_size: few; j_call: TRBJ1-6; cdr3_nt: TGTGCCAGCATGGCGGGACAGGGAAATTCACCCCTCCACTTT; cdr3_aa: CASMAGQGNSPLHF
v_call: TRBV6-6; d_call: TRBD1; clone_size: many; j_call: TRBJ2-5; cdr3_nt: TGTGCCAGCAGTGGACAGGGCCACGTGGAGACCCAGTACTTC; cdr3_aa: CASSGQGHVETQYF
v_call: TRBV2; d_call: NA; clone_size: many; j_call: TRBJ1-1; cdr3_nt: TGTGCCAGCCAACGGACAGCGAACACTGAAGCTTTCTTT; cdr3_aa: CASQRTANTEAFF
v_call: TRBV29-1; d_call: NA; clone_size: many; j_call: TRBJ1-2; cdr3_nt: TGCAGCGTTGAAGGGAGAACAGGAGAATTATGGGCATACGGCTACACCTTC; cdr3_aa: CSVEGRTGELWAYGYTF
v_call: TRBV9; d_call: TRBD2; clone_size: NA; j_call: TRBJ2-5; cdr3_nt: TGTGCCAGCAGCGTGACTAGCGGGGGAACGGAGACCCAGTACTTC; cdr3_aa: CASSVTSGGTETQYF
v_call: TRBV5-6; d_call: TRBD1; clone_size: many; j_call: TRBJ1-1; cdr3_nt: TGTGCCAGCGGATTTACAGGGGGTTCTTTCGCTGAAGCTTTCTTT; cdr3_aa: CASGFTGGSFAEAFF
v_call: TRBV3-1; d_call: NA; clone_size: many; j_call: TRBJ2-3; cdr3_nt: TGTGCCAGCAGCCAAGTAGAAGATACGCAGTATTTT; cdr3_aa: CASSQVEDTQYF
v_call: TRBV6-5; d_call: NA; clone_size: many; j_call: TRBJ2-7; cdr3_nt: TGTGCCAGCGGTAGTAGGGTCGAGCAGTACTTC; cdr3_aa: CASGSRVEQYF
v_call: TRBV7-2; d_call: NA; clone_size: many; j_call: TRBJ2-7; cdr3_nt: TGTGCCAGCAGCTTAAACAGGGATTACGAGCAGTACTTC; cdr3_aa: CASSLNRDYEQYF
v_call: TRBV7-2; d_call: NA; clone_size: few; j_call: TRBJ1-1; cdr3_nt: TGTGCCAGCAGCCGCGACAGGATTCAAATGAACACTGAAGCTTTCTTT; cdr3_aa: CASSRDRIQMNTEAFF
v_call: TRBV6-5; d_call: NA; clone_size: many; j_call: TRBJ1-3; cdr3_nt: TGTGCCAGCAGCCGCCCGACCCAGGGTCCAGGAAACACCATATATTTT; cdr3_aa: CASSRPTQGPGNTIYF
v_call: TRBV5-1; d_call: NA; clone_size: many; j_call: TRBJ1-1; cdr3_nt: TGCGCCAGCAGCCAAAGGGGGAACACTGAAGCTTTCTTT; cdr3_aa: CASSQRGNTEAFF
v_call: TRBV29-1; d_call: TRBD1; clone_size: many; j_call: TRBJ2-7; cdr3_nt: TGCAGCGTGAGGGACAGGGGGCCGAACGAGCAGTACTTC; cdr3_aa: CSVRDRGPNEQYF
v_call: TRBV7-8; d_call: NA; clone_size: many; j_call: TRBJ2-1; cdr3_nt: TGTGCCAGCAGCTTGCCACCCTACAATGAGCAGTTCTTC; cdr3_aa: CASSLPPYNEQFF
v_call: TRBV5-1; d_call: TRBD1; clone_size: NA; j_call: TRBJ1-1; cdr3_nt: TGCGCCAGCAGCTACGGACAGGGGGCTAGACAGCTGAACACTGAAGCTTTCTTT; cdr3_aa: CASSYGQGARQLNTEAFF
v_call: TRBV20-1; d_call: TRBD2; clone_size: many; j_call: TRBJ2-1; cdr3_nt: TGCAGTGCTAGTACTAGCGGGGCGAATGAGCAGTTCTTC; cdr3_aa: CSASTSGANEQFF
v_call: TRBV5-4; d_call: NA; clone_size: NA; j_call: TRBJ2-1; cdr3_nt: TGTGCCAGCAGCTTTCGACAGGGAGGCCATGAGCAGTTCTTC; cdr3_aa: CASSFRQGGHEQFF
v_call: TRBV7-2; d_call: NA; clone_size: many; j_call: TRBJ2-5; cdr3_nt: TGTGCCAGCAGCTCGGGGTTACAGCCAAGGGAGACCCAGTACTTC; cdr3_aa: CASSSGLQPRETQYF
v_call: TRBV11-2; d_call: TRBD1; clone_size: few; j_call: TRBJ1-1; cdr3_nt: TGTGCCAGCAGCATAGGGGGCGGGTCTACTGAAGCTTTCTTT; cdr3_aa: CASSIGGGSTEAFF
v_call: TRBV5-1; d_call: TRBD1; clone_size: few; j_call: TRBJ1-1; cdr3_nt: TGCGCCAGCAGCCGAGGGGGCGGAGGGGAAGCTTTCTTT; cdr3_aa: CASSRGGGGEAFF
v_call: TRBV24-1; d_call: NA; clone_size: many; j_call: TRBJ2-5; cdr3_nt: TGTGCCACCAGTGACCCCCGGGCGGGTCTGGAGACCCAGTACTTC; cdr3_aa: CATSDPRAGLETQYF